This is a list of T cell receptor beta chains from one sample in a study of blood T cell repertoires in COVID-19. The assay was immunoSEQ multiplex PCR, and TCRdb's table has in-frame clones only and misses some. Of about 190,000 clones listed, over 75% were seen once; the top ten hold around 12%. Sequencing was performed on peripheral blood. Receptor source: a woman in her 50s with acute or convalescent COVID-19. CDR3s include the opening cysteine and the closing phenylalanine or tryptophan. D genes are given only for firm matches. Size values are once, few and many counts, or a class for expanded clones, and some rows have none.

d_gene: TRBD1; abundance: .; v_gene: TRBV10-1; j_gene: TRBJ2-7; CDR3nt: TGCGCCAGCAGTGGACAGGGGGCGCGGGAGCAGTACTTC; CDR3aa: CASSGQGAREQYF
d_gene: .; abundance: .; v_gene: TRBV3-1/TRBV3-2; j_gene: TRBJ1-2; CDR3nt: TGTGCCAGCAGCCAAGATAACAGGGTAAAGTGGAACACCTTC; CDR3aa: CASSQDNRVKWNTF
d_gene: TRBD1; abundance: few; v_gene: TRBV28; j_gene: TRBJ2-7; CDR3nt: TGTGCCAGCAGTTTGGGACAGGGCTTGGGACCCTACGAGCAGTACTTC; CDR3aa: CASSLGQGLGPYEQYF
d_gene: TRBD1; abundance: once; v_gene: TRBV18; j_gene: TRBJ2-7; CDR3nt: TGTGCCAGCTCGTACCCCTACTCCGGGACAGGGGGCGGCCGCTACGAGCAGTACTTC; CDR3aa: CASSYPYSGTGGGRYEQYF
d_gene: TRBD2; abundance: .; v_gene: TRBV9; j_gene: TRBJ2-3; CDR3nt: TGTGCCAGCAGCGTAGGCGGGGGGGGCAGGGATACGCAGTATTTT; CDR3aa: CASSVGGGGRDTQYF
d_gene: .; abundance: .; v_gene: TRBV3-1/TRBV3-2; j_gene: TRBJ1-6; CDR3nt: TGTGCCAGCAGCCAAGGGGTCACCAGGGGTTCACCCCTCCACTTT; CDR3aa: CASSQGVTRGSPLHF
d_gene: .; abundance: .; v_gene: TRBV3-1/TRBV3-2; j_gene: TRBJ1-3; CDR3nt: TGTGCCAGCAGCCAAGGGCGGTTCTCTGGAAACACCATATATTTT; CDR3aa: CASSQGRFSGNTIYF
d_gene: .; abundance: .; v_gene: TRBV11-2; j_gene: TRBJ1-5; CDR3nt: TGTGCCAGCAGCCGAGGACAGACTAGCTGGGATCAGCCCCAGCATTTT; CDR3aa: CASSRGQTSWDQPQHF
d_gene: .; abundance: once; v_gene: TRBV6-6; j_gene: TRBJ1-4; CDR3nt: TGTGCCAGCAGGGCAGGTGCCAATAATGAAAAACTGTTTTTT; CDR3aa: CASRAGANNEKLFF
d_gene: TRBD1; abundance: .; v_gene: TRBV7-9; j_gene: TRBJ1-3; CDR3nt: TGTGCCAGCAGCCCGGGACAGAGCTCTGGAAACACCATATATTTT; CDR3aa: CASSPGQSSGNTIYF
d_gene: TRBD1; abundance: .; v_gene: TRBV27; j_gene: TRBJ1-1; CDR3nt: TGTGCCAGCAGCCAGCCCGGGACAGGGTCGAACACTGAAGCTTTCTTT; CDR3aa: CASSQPGTGSNTEAFF
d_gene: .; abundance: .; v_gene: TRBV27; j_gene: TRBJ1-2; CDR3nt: TGTGCCAGTAGCGATCTGGAGGGTAACTATGGCTACACCTTC; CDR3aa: CASSDLEGNYGYTF
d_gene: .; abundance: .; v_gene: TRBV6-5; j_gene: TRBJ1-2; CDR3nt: TGTGCCAGCACCCGAGGATATGAGGGCTACACCTTC; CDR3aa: CASTRGYEGYTF
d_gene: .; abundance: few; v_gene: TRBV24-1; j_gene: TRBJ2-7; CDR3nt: TGTGCCACCAGTGACTCACGGAGGGGGGGGCCAGACTACGAGCAGTACTTC; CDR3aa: CATSDSRRGGPDYEQYF
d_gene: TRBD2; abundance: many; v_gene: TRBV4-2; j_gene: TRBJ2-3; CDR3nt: TGTGCCAGCAGCTTTAGCGGGGGGACCTCCACAGATACGCAGTATTTT; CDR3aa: CASSFSGGTSTDTQYF
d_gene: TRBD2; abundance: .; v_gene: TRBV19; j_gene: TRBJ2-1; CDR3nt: TGTGCCAGTCATGCGGGTTCTAGCGGCCACAATGAGCAGTTCTTC; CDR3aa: CASHAGSSGHNEQFF
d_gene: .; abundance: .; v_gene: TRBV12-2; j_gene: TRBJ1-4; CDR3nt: TGTGCAAGTCGCTTAGGCGGGCAACCCCCCAATGAAAAACTGTTTTTT; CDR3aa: CASRLGGQPPNEKLFF
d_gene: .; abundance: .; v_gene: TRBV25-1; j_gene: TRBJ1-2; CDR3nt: TGTGCCAGCTCCTTTTGGGGGGGGGATGGCTACACCTTC; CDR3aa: CASSFWGGDGYTF
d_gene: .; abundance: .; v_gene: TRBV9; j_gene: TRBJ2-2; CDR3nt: TGTGCCAGCGGGGGCTTCGTCACCGGGGAGCTGTTTTTT; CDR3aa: CASGGFVTGELFF
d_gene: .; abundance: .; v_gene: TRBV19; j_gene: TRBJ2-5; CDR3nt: TGTGCCAGTAGGCGGGACAGAAAAGAGACCCAGTACTTC; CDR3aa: CASRRDRKETQYF
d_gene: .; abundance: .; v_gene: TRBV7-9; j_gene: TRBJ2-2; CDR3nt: TGTGCCAGCAGGTCGGGGTACACCGGGGAGCTGTTTTTT; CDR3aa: CASRSGYTGELFF
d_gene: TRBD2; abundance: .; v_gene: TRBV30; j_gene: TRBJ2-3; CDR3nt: TGTGCCTGGGAGCCGGGACTAGCGGGGGGGCGCGATACGCAGTATTTT; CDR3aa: CAWEPGLAGGRDTQYF
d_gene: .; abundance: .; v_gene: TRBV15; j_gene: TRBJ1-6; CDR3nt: TGTGCCACCAGCAGAGAATTGAACAGTAATTCACCCCTCCACTTT; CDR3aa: CATSRELNSNSPLHF
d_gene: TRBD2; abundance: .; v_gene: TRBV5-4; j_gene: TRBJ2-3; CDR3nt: TGTGCCAGCAGCTCAGGACTAGGCAGCACTAGCACAGATACGCAGTATTTT; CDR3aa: CASSSGLGSTSTDTQYF
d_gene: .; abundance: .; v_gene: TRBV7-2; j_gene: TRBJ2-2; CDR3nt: TGTGCCAGCAAGGGGGGGCTTACCGGGGAGCTGTTTTTT; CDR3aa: CASKGGLTGELFF
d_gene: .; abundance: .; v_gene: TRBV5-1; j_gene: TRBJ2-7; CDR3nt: TGCGCCAGCAGCCCCCCGGGACAACTATACGAGCAGTACTTC; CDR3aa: CASSPPGQLYEQYF
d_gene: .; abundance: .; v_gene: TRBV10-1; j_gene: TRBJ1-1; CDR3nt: TGCGCCAGCCGGGGTCAGAACACTGAAGCTTTCTTT; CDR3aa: CASRGQNTEAFF
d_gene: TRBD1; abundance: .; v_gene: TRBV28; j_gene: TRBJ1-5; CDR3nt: TGTGCCAGCAGTCCCCCGGGACAGGGATGGGAACAGCCCCAGCATTTT; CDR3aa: CASSPPGQGWEQPQHF
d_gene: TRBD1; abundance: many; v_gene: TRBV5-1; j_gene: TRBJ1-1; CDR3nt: TGCGCCAGCAGCCAACAGGGGCCATTATCGAACACTGAAGCTTTCTTT; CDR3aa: CASSQQGPLSNTEAFF
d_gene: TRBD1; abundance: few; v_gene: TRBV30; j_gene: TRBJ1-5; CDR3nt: TGTGCCTGGGGACAGGGGGCAGGTCAGCCCCAGCATTTT; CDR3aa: CAWGQGAGQPQHF
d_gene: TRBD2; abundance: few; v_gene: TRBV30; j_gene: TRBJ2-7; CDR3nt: TGTGCCTGGAAGCGGGAGGCGGGCGAGCAGTACTTC; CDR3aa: CAWKREAGEQYF
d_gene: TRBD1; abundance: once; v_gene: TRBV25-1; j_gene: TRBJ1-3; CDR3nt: TGTGCCAGCAGAGACAGGGCTGGAAACACCATATATTTT; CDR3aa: CASRDRAGNTIYF
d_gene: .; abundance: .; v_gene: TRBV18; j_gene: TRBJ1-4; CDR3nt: TGTGCCAGCTCACCAACGGGAGTCGGTAATGAAAAACTGTTTTTT; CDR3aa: CASSPTGVGNEKLFF
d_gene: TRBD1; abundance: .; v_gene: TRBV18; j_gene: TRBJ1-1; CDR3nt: TGTGCCAGCTCACCGATGACAGGGTCCACTGAAGCTTTCTTT; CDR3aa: CASSPMTGSTEAFF
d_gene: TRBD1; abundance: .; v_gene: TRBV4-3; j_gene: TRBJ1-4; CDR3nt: TGCGCCAGCAGCCAAGATTTTTACCAGACAGGGAAGAATGAAAAACTGTTTTTT; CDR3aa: CASSQDFYQTGKNEKLFF
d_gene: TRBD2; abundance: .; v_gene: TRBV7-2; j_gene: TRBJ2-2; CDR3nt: TGTGCCAGCAGCTTACGGGCAAGCGGGGGGGCAAGCGGCGGGGAGCTGTTTTTT; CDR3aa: CASSLRASGGASGGELFF
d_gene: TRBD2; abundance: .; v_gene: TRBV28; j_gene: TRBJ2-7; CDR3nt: TGTGCCAGCAGCCTTTATGCGGGAGTGTCCCACGAGCAGTACTTC; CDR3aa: CASSLYAGVSHEQYF
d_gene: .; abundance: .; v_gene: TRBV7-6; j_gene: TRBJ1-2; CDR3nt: TGTGCCAGCAGCTTACAGGGTTCTAACTATGGCTACACCTTC; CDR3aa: CASSLQGSNYGYTF
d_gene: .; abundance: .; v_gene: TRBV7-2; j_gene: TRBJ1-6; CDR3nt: TGTGCCAGCAGCTTAGGGACAGTGAATTCACCCCTCCACTTT; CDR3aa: CASSLGTVNSPLHF
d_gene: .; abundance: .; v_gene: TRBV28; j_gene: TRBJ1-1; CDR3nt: TGTGCCAGCAGTTTAGTGTCCCCCGGGAGGACTGAAGCTTTCTTT; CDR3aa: CASSLVSPGRTEAFF
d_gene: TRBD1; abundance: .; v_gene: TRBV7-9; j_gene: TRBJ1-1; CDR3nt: TGTGCCAGCGATAATACAGGGGGAGCTTTCTTT; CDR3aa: CASDNTGGAFF
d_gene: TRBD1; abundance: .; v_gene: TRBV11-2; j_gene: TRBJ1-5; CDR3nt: TGTGCCAGCAGCCAGTGGGGACAGAGCAATCAGCCCCAGCATTTT; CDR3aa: CASSQWGQSNQPQHF
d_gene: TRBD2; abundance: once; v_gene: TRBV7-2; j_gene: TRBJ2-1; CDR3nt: TGTGCCAGCAGCCCCGCGGGAGTTAGCTACAATGAGCAGTTCTTC; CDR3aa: CASSPAGVSYNEQFF
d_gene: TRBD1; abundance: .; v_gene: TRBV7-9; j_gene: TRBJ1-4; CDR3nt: TGTGCCAGCAGCCAAGGGACAGGGAGGGAAAAACTGTTTTTT; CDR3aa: CASSQGTGREKLFF
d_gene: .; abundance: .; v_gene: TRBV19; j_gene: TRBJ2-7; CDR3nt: TGTGCCAGTAGTCCCCAGGGTAGAACCTACGAGCAGTACTTC; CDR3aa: CASSPQGRTYEQYF